Described below is a single TCR beta chain sequence and its context. The data stem from a study of cytomegalovirus exposure and HLA in healthy donors. The PCR had 60 Vbeta and 13 Jbeta primers. Clones were sequenced by immunoSEQ multiplex PCR, and TCRdb holds only the in-frame ones, with some missing. The data hold more than 90,000 clones, with about four fifths observed a single time. The receptor was isolated from a man between 45 and 60 years old in good health and CMV-seronegative. The sample was PBMCs.

The chain's CDR3 is CASSADRRYTDTQYF. DNA for the CDR3: TGTGCCAGCAGTGCGGACAGGAGATACACAGATACGCAGTATTTT. This chain uses TRBV27 with TRBJ2-3; 7 bases fit TRBD1. CDR1 and CDR2 from the germline V gene are MNHEY and SMNVEV (reference sequence). J lost 2 bases, V lost 5 bases, and 7 bases had no gene match. The CDR3 sequence is 15 residues long.